This TCR beta chain stems from a study of cytomegalovirus exposure and HLA in healthy donors. This clone was seen a few times. This CDR3 has 16 amino acids. Germline V gene sequence: CDR1 SGHAT, CDR2 FQNNGV. Losses at the gene ends were 5 bases for V and 5 bases for J; bases not matched to a gene: 11. Measured with immunoSEQ multiplex PCR; TCRdb has only the in-frame clones, and not every one. The table lists some 120,000 clones, roughly 95% of them singletons. The TCR originated in a man in his late teens or twenties in good health and CMV-seronegative. Sequenced: PBMCs. This chain joins TRBV11-2 and TRBJ2-2; 7 bases are shared with TRBD1. CDR3 residues: CASSTVKGARTGELFF. DNA for the CDR3: TGTGCCAGCAGCACAGTTAAGGGGGCACGGACCGGGGAGCTGTTTTTT.